This section outlines one T cell receptor (beta chain) sequence together with its context. The specificity of this receptor is unknown. No quality values exist for individual bases; no much larger clone is one base distant. Using the deep immunoSEQ assay, TCR CDR3 regions were amplified from genomic DNA by multiplex PCR. Genomic DNA extracted from each cell subset was distributed evenly over all wells of several immunoSEQ 96-well plates, and each plate served as one replicate. Each replicate PCR for sorted subsets received about 210 ng genomic DNA, equal to some 32,000 T cell genomes. The purified libraries were quantified using a Qubit 3.0 fluorometer, sized with a Bioanalyzer 2100, and then quantified again using the KAPA Library Quantification kit. A separate single-read 150-cycle Illumina NextSeq 550 flow cell was used to sequence each immunoSEQ 96-well plate. In the paper's pipeline: Because only junctional sequences without quality scores were contained in the immunoSEQ output, filtering matching that applied to full-length reads could not be performed. Sequences were annotated with PyIR, a Python wrapper for IgBLAST v1.9, using IMGT germline references to assign V/J genes and CDR3. Reads were filtered out if the reads had weak V/J assignments (E-value above 1e-6), no CDR3, stop codons, out-of-frame junctions, or ambiguous translated residues. V3J clonotypes were defined as sequences sharing the same inferred V gene, J gene, and CDR3 amino acid sequence. Percentage overlap between repertoires was calculated by dividing the number of shared unique clonotypes by the size of the smaller repertoire. Repertoire richness was assessed with RTK rarefaction, the Chao1 estimator, and Recon v2.1 estimates of unobserved clonotypes. Generation probabilities were computed with OLGA for all TCRbeta clonotypes obtained by the gDNA method from a few donors. Held by TCRdb, this immuneACCESS table contains in-frame sequences only and omits some clones. Under half of the omission traces to an unresolved V gene where checked; the cause of the rest is unknown. Clone size and V and J calls were adopted from that table, with D and trimming inferred from the DNA. The sample table records millions of clones; 93% of these occur just once. The ten largest clones take up 1.5% to 2% of the sample.

For the CD8 naive samples, CD45RO-negative cells were positively selected for CCR7, yielding a CD45RA+CCR7+ population from which TemRA cells were excluded. The donors were healthy, HIV-negative adults who had no recently reported acute infections or vaccinations. All donors were Caucasian adults living in Nashville, Tennessee, USA. After blood collection by leukapheresis, PBMCs were isolated using Ficoll-Histopaque density gradient centrifugation and then cryopreserved in the vapor phase of liquid nitrogen. Analytical flow cytometry was used to check the purity and quantity of each magnetically sorted T cell population. From each sorted fraction, genomic DNA was isolated and quantified by UV absorbance on a Nanodrop 2000c. The data stem from a study of shared clonotypes between healthy human individuals (dated by TCRdb to between 2020 and 2021). The study in broad terms: Three men and two women, aged 18 to 49 years, made up the cohort. For each donor, three plates each were used for CD4 naive and CD4 memory, two plates were used for CD8 naive, and one plate was used for CD8 memory. Leukapheresis yielded between about 0.85 and 10 billion PBMCs per donor. Libraries were prepared and TCR repertoires were sequenced by different laboratories using diverse techniques, in order to increase sequencing depth and limit assay-specific biases. Blood TCR repertoires of about 5 healthy adults were deeply sequenced to estimate repertoire size and the extent of clonotype sharing between individuals. Study-level results and caveats: Sharing across several donors was observed for roughly 5% of naive CD4, 3.5% of naive CD8, roughly 2.3% of memory CD4, and about 0.4% of memory CD8 clonotypes. Sampling was limited to blood, and TCR repertoires in tissue likely differ from TCR repertoires in blood. Based on pairwise subsampling, the degree of clonotype sharing among donors was expected to be affected by sequencing depth. Rarefaction of sorted-subset datasets indicated incomplete sequencing despite the large sequencing depth. Compared with non-shared clonotypes, the clonotypes found in all four sorted-subset donors had higher generation probabilities. The genetic and exposure-history diversity represented was limited by the small number of donors. Naive subsets generally had larger estimated clonotype richness than memory subsets did.

CDR1 and CDR2, looked up from the germline V gene, are MDHEN and SYDVKM. V gives up 7 bases and J gives up 1 base, and the segment between their germline ends measures 14 bases. Counted from cysteine to phenylalanine, this CDR3 has 14 amino acids. Only the CDR3 part of the read is kept: 42 bases, read in frame from the first base. The clonotype originates from a young man in good health. Some clones in this sample may be carry-over from other donors' samples. The chain joins TRBV28 to TRBJ2-7; perhaps TRBD2 is the D gene, with 7 bases matching. Sequenced sample: naive CD8+ T cells from PBMCs. The meaning of the sample's cell subset or site label: CD45RA+CCR7+. The DNA sequence reads TGTGCCAGCACCCTAAGGGGGGGGTCCTACGAGCAGTACTTC. This gives the protein CASTLRGGSYEQYF. Reference TRBV28 and TRBJ2-7 genes cover what lies past the CDR3, so the full variable domain is DVKVTQSSRYLVKRTGEKVFLECVQDMDHENMFWYRQDPGLGLRLIYFSYDVKMKEKGDIPEGYSVSREKKERFSLILESASTNQTSMYLCASTLRGGSYEQYFGPGTRLTVT.